This T cell receptor (beta chain) is from a study of response to subunit inactivated influenza vaccine. CDR3 size: 17 residues. The junction had 4 bases not matched to a gene; V was cut back by 0 bases and J by 3 bases. CDR1 is SGHTA and CDR2 is FQGNSA in the germline V gene. One entry per CDR3 protein, called by TCRdb with MiXCR from the RT-PCR reads. Of around 300,000 distinct CDR3 sequences in the sample, approximately 23% were seen once. Here the sequenced sample was PBMCs from blood, taken about 19 months after vaccination. The source of this sequence is a man aged 45-69 years who received an inactivated influenza vaccine. The chain couples TRBV7-2 to TRBJ2-1; TRBD2 aligns across 11 bases. DNA of the CDR3: TGTGCCAGCAGCTTAGCCCTAGCGGGAGGATTCTACAATGAGCAGTTCTTC. It translates to CASSLALAGGFYNEQFF.